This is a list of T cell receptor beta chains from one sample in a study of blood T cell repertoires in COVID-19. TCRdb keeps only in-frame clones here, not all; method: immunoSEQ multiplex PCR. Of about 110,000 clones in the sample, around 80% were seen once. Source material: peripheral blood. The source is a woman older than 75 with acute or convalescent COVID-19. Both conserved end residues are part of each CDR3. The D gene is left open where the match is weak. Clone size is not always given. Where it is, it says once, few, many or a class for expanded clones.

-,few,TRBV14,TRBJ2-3,TGTGCCAGCAGCCAAGATAACAGGGTGACAGATACGCAGTATTTT,CASSQDNRVTDTQYF
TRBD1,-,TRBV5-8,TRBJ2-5,TGTGCCAGCAGCTTAGAACAGGGGAGAAAGACCCAGTACTTC,CASSLEQGRKTQYF
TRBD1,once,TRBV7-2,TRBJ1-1,TGTGCCAGCAGCCTCGACAGGGAAGAAGCTTTCTTT,CASSLDREEAFF
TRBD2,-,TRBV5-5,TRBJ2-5,TGTGCCAGCAGCGCAAGCGGGAGAGAGACCCAGTACTTC,CASSASGRETQYF
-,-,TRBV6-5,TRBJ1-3,TGTGCCAGCAGCCCCGGGAGATCCTCTGGAAACACCATATATTTT,CASSPGRSSGNTIYF
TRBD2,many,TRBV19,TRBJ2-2,TGTGCCAGTAGTGGACCTAGCGGGAGGGCCCTCGAGAGCACCGGGGAGCTGTTTTTT,CASSGPSGRALESTGELFF
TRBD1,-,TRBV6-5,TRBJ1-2,TGTGCCAGCCGGCTGGGACAGGACAATGGCTACACCTTC,CASRLGQDNGYTF
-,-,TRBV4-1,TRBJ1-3,TGCGCCAGCAGCCAAGGGGGGAAGGGGGGGAGCCTCTCTGGAAACACCATATATTTT,CASSQGGKGGSLSGNTIYF
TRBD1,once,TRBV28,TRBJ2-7,TGTGCCAGCAGGACAGGGGGCGGAAGGGGTTACGAGCAGTACTTC,CASRTGGGRGYEQYF
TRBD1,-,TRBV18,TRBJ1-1,TGTGCCAGCTCACCCTTGACAGGGGCCTCCATGAACACTGAAGCTTTCTTT,CASSPLTGASMNTEAFF
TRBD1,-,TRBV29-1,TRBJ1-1,TGCAGCGTGGCTCCGGGACAGGGTCCCGGAGCTTTCTTT,CSVAPGQGPGAFF
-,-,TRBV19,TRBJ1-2,TGTGCCAGTATGGACACGAATAACTATGGCTACACCTTC,CASMDTNNYGYTF
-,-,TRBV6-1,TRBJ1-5,TGTGCCAGCAGTGAAATGTTGGGAGGGGTCCAGCATTTT,CASSEMLGGVQHF
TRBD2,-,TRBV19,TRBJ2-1,TGTGCCAGTAGTATATTTGCGGGAGACTACAATGAGCAGTTCTTC,CASSIFAGDYNEQFF
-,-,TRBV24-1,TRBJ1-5,TGTGCCACCAGTGATAGCTCCATAGGGGACAATCAGCCCCAGCATTTT,CATSDSSIGDNQPQHF
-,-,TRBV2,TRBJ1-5,TGTGCCAGCAGTGAATCGGTGTCCAATCAGCCCCAGCATTTT,CASSESVSNQPQHF
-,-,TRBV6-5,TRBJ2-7,TGTGCCAGCAGTCGCGAGCGGTACGAGCAGTACTTC,CASSRERYEQYF
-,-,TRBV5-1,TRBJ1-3,TGCGCCAGCAGCTTGACACAGGCTGGAAACACCATATATTTT,CASSLTQAGNTIYF
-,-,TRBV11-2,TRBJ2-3,TGTGCCAGCAGCCGGAATCGGGTCACAGATACGCAGTATTTT,CASSRNRVTDTQYF
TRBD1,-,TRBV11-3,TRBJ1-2,TGTGCCAGCGACCAGGGGGGCTATGGCTACACCTTC,CASDQGGYGYTF
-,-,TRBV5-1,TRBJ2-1,TGCGCCAGCAGGGTCGTGGCGCTAGCTTGGGTCTTC,CASRVVALAWVF
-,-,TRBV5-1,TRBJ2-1,TGCGCCAGCAGGGAGGGACCGTCGAAGAATGAGCAGTTCTTC,CASREGPSKNEQFF
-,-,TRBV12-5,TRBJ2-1,-,CASTSGGNQNEQFF
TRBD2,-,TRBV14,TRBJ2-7,TGTGCCAGCAGCCATAGCGGGAATTCCTACGAGCAGTACTTC,CASSHSGNSYEQYF
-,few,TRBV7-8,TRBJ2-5,TGTGCCAGCAACCGACAGCAAGAGACCCAGTACTTC,CASNRQQETQYF
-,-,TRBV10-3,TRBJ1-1,TGTGCCATCAGGCCCGGACGGGATGACACTGAAGCTTTCTTT,CAIRPGRDDTEAFF
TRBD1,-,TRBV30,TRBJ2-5,TGTGCCTGGAGTCGGGGACAGCCTCAAGAGACCCAGTACTTC,CAWSRGQPQETQYF
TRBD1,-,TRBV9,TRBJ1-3,TGTGCCAGCAGCGCCCTCCAGGGGGGCCCTGGAAACACCATATATTTT,CASSALQGGPGNTIYF
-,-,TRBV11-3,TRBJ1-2,TGTGCCAGCAGCTTACAGGGTAATGGTATAGGCTACACCTTC,CASSLQGNGIGYTF
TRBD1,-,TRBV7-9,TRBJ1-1,TGTGCCAGCAGCTTGGAGGGGGGACAGCGGGCTTTCTTT,CASSLEGGQRAFF
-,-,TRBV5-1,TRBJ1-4,TGCGCCAGCAGCCTTGGACAGATTAATGAAAAACTGTTTTTT,CASSLGQINEKLFF
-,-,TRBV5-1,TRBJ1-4,TGCGCCAGCAGCGACTTACAGGGAAAAAAACTGTTTTTT,CASSDLQGKKLFF
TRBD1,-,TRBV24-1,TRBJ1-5,TGTGCCACCAGTGATGCGACAGGGGCTCAGCCCCAGCATTTT,CATSDATGAQPQHF
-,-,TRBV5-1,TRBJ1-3,TGCGCCAGCAGCTTGGCGTGGAGCTCTGGAAACACCATATATTTT,CASSLAWSSGNTIYF
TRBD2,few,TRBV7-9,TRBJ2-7,TGTGCCGGCGGGAGAGGGTCCTACGAGCAGTACTTC,CAGGRGSYEQYF